The entry below describes one T cell receptor (beta chain). The target antigen is unknown. The source of the sample is a study of cytomegalovirus exposure and HLA in healthy donors. About the study: In terms of ancestry, the Caucasian-associated cluster contained around four fifths of the 350 to 450 genotyped donors. Study findings and constraints: Investigators reported 150 to 200 TCR beta chains as tied to cytomegalovirus.

V dropped 2 bases and J dropped 1; count of bases not matched to a gene: 12. The V gene's germline CDR1 is SGHTA and CDR2 FQGTGA. The CDR3 runs to 20 residues. Vbeta (60) and Jbeta (13) primers were used in the PCR. Libraries were prepared by immunoSEQ multiplex PCR; TCRdb keeps only in-frame clonotypes and omits some of them. The sample shows roughly 80,000 clones, around two thirds of them seen only once. The source is a woman aged 45-59 years in good health and CMV-seropositive. The chain employs TRBV7-3 and TRBJ2-6, with 9 nucleotides matching TRBD1. The specimen sequenced was PBMCs. CDR3: CASSLRGGQGWGSGANVLTF. The CDR3, as DNA: TGTGCCAGCAGCTTACGCGGGGGACAGGGATGGGGTTCTGGGGCCAACGTCCTGACTTTC.